The clone carrying this TCR beta chain has only a few counts. What it recognizes is unknown. CDR3 length: 12 amino acids. V was trimmed by 4 bases and J by 2 bases, leaving 3 bases between them. As part of library construction, unique molecular identifiers were attached to individual cDNA molecules. MiXCR, run by TCRdb on the 5' RACE reads, gives a single entry per CDR3 protein. Of approximately 62,000 distinct CDR3 sequences in the sample, about 12% were seen once. This sample stems from a study of early T cells in non-severe SARS-CoV-2 infection. Study-level information: Bulk RNA isolated from unsorted whole blood underwent sequencing; chains were not paired. Regarding the study as a whole: Comparison of clonotypes with VDJdb favored anti-spike CD8 responses while missing private and CD4 specificities.

The origin of this receptor is an adult who was a healthcare worker with PCR-confirmed SARS-CoV-2 infection or an uninfected control (not recorded which). This rearrangement joins TRBV12-3 or TRBV12-4 to TRBJ1-5; no firm D call. Sequenced sample: whole blood. The chain's CDR3 is CASSWGNQPQHF. CDR3 coding DNA: TGTGCCAGCAGTTGGGGCAATCAGCCCCAGCATTTT.